The 10 T cell receptor beta chains listed next were all sequenced from one sample in a study of T cells after yellow fever vaccination. A single record per CDR3 protein comes from TCRdb applying MiXCR to the 5' RACE reads. The table lists 45,000 to 65,000 distinct CDR3 sequences, less than 8.5% of them singletons. The material sequenced was CD8+ T cells not binding an NS4B(214-222) dextramer, sorted from PBMCs, taken about 49 days after the first yellow fever vaccination. These receptors originate from a man aged 18 to 29 who received the YFV17D yellow fever vaccine.

This clonotype was recorded many times. The chain uses TRBV4-2 and TRBJ2-1; no firm D call. V was pared by 5 bases and J by 8 bases, with 10 bases between. In germline, CDR1 is LGHNA, CDR2 YNFKEQ. CDR3 length equals 12 residues. CDR3 in DNA: TGTGCCAGCAGCATCCCTTCGGATGAGCAGTTCTTC. Translation: CASSIPSDEQFF.

Concerning this clonotype itself: This sequence may be a read error, since a much larger clone differs from it by one base. The CDR3 sequence: CASSLEGAYEQYF. DNA of the CDR3: TGTGCCAGCAGTCTCGAGGGGGCCTACGAGCAGTACTTC. This sequence joins TRBV7-8 and TRBJ2-7, with TRBD1 as a possible D gene (6 bases). V was shortened by 6 bases and J by 2 bases, with 11 bases between the two germline ends. Germline-derived CDR1 and CDR2 are SGHVS and FQNEAQ. This CDR3 is 13 amino acids long.

This clonotype was counted many times. This rearrangement joins TRBV29-1 to TRBJ2-3; D is unclear. Trimming left V 6 bases short and J 0 bases short, with 10 bases between. This CDR3 is built from 13 residues. The germline gives CDR1 SQVTM, CDR2 ANQGSEA. The chain's CDR3 is CSVTWYSTDTQYF. The CDR3, as DNA: TGCAGCGTCACGTGGTATAGCACAGATACGCAGTATTTT.

This clonotype has a count of ten or more. This chain uses TRBV12-3 or TRBV12-4 with TRBJ2-3, with D possibly matching TRBD2 (5 bases). V shed 3 bases and J shed 2 bases, with 12 bases lying between them. This CDR3 is built from 15 residues. Here the CDR3 reads CASSFASRYTDTQYF. The CDR3 coding sequence is TGTGCCAGCAGTTTCGCTAGCCGATACACAGATACGCAGTATTTT.

This chain links TRBV12-3 or TRBV12-4 with TRBJ2-6; no firm D call. The V end lost 3 bases, the J end lost 0 bases, and 3 bases lay between the germline ends. The CDR3 has 14 amino acids. The CDR3 is CASSLFSGANVLTF. The DNA for the CDR3 is TGTGCCAGCAGTTTGTTCTCTGGGGCCAACGTCCTGACTTTC.

Only a few counts were recorded for this clonotype. The chain recombines TRBV25-1 with TRBJ2-3, with 14 bases aligning to TRBD2. Germline CDR1 and CDR2: MGHDK and SYGVNS. This CDR3 has 20 amino acids. V dropped 5 bases and J dropped 3; count of bases not matched to a gene: 16. The CDR3 loop is CASSPLGLAGERGWTDTQYF. The CDR3 region has the DNA TGTGCCAGCAGTCCCCTGGGACTAGCGGGGGAGCGGGGTTGGACAGATACGCAGTATTTT.

CDR3 amino acids: CASSSWTGSNYGYTF. The CDR3 DNA reads as TGTGCCAGCAGCTCTTGGACAGGGTCAAACTATGGCTACACCTTC. The chain employs TRBV7-3 and TRBJ1-2; TRBD1 agrees at 8 bases. The CDR3 spans 15 residues. Losses at the gene ends were 4 bases for V and 2 bases for J; bases not matched to a gene: 6. CDR1 and CDR2 (germline): SGHTA, FQGTGA.

This clonotype showed up many times. The rearrangement links TRBV4-2 to TRBJ2-2, with 10 bases identical to TRBD1. CDR3 size: 15 residues. Looked up from germline, CDR1 is LGHNA and CDR2 is YNFKEQ. V dropped 4 bases and J dropped 3; count of bases not matched to a gene: 2. The CDR3 region is CASSRGQGDTGELFF. The CDR3 coding sequence is TGTGCCAGCAGCCGTGGACAGGGGGACACCGGGGAGCTGTTTTTT.

At least ten counts were recorded for this clonotype. This rearrangement joins TRBV4-1 to TRBJ2-5; possibly TRBD1 for D (6 bases). Germline V gives CDR1 MGHRA, CDR2 YSYEKL. The CDR3 sequence is 15 residues long. With 3 bases removed from V and 4 bases from J, the gap between germline ends came to 15 bases. In DNA, the CDR3 is TGCGCCAGCAGCCAGATCCAACAGGGTGGAGAGACCCAGTACTTC. This gives the protein CASSQIQQGGETQYF.

There are a few counts of this clonotype. The V gene is TRBV27, the J gene TRBJ2-7; D remains unclear. Germline values: CDR1 MNHEY, CDR2 SMNVEV (reference sequence). With 8 bases removed from V and 0 bases from J, the gap between germline ends came to 11 bases. This CDR3 region has 13 residues. DNA of the CDR3: TGTGCCAGCGGCCGCGGTAGCTCCTACGAGCAGTACGTC. Encoded protein: CASGRGSSYEQYV.